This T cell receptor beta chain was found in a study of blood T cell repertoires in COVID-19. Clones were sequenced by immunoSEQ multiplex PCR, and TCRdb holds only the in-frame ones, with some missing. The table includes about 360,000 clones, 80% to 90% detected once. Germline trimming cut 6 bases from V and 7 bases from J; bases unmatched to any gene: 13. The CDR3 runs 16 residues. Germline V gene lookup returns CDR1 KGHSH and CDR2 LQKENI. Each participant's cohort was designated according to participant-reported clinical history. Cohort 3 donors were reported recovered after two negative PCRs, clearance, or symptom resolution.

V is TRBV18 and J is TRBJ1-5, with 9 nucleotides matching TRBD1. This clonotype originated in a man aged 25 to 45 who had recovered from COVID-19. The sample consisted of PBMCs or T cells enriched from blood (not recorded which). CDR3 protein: CASSLYPGTGRQPQHF. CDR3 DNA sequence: TGTGCCAGCTCGCTGTACCCCGGGACAGGGAGACAGCCCCAGCATTTT. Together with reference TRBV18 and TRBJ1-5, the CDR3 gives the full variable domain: NAGVMQNPRHLVRRRGQEARLRCSPMKGHSHVYWYRQLPEEGLKFMVYLQKENIIDESGMPKERFSAEFPKEGPSILRIQQVVRGDSAAYFCASSLYPGTGRQPQHFGDGTRLSIL.